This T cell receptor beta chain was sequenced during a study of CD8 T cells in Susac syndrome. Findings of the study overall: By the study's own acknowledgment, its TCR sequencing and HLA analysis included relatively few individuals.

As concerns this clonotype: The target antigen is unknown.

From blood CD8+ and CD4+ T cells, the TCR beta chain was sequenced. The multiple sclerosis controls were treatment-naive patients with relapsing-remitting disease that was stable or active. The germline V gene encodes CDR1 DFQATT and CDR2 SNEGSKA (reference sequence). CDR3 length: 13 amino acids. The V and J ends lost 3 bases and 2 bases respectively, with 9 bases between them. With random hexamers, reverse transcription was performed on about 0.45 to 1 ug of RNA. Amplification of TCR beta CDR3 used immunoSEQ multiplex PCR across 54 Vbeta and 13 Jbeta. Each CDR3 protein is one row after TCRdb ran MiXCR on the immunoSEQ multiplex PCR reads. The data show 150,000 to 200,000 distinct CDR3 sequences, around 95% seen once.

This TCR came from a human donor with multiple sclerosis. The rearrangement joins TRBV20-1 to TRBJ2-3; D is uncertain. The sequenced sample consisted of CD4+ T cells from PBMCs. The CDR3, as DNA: TGCAGTGCTAGTGGCAGATACACAGATACGCAGTATTTT. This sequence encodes CSASGRYTDTQYF.